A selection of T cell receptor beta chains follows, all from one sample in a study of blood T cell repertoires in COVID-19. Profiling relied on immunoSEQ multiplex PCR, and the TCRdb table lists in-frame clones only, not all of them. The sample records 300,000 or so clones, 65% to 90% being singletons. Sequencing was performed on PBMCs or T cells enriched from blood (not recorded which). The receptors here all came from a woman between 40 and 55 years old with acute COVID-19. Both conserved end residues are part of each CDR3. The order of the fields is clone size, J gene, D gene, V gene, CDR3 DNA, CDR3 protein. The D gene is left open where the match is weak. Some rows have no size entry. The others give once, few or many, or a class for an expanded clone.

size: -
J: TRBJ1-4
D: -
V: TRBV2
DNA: TGTGCCAGCAGTGATCTGGACACCCCAACTAATGAAAAACTGTTTTTT
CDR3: CASSDLDTPTNEKLFF

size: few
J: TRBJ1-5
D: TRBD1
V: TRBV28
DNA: TGTGCCAGCAGTTTATTGAACTCCGGGACAGGGACCCGTCAATTAAATCAGCCCCAGCATTTT
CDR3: CASSLLNSGTGTRQLNQPQHF

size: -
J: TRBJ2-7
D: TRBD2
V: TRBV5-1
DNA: TGCGCCAGCAGCTCGATCGAGGGACTAGCCTACGAGCAGTACTTC
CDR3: CASSSIEGLAYEQYF

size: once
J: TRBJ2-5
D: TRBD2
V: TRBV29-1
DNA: TGCAGCGTTGAAAGAGCGGGGCACCAAGAGACCCAGTACTTC
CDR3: CSVERAGHQETQYF

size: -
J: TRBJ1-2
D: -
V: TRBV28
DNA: TGTGCCAGCAGGACCTCCGGGGGGAACTATGGCTACACCTTC
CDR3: CASRTSGGNYGYTF

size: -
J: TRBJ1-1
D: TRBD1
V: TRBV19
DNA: TGTGCCAGTAGTATCCTTCAGGGGGGCGGGACTGAAGCTTTCTTT
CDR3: CASSILQGGGTEAFF

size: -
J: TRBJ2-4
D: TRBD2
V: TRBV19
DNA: TGTGCCAGTAGTATGTCCGCGGGCGCGGGCGGGAGGAGGGGGAAAAACATTCAGTACTTC
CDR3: CASSMSAGAGGRRGKNIQYF

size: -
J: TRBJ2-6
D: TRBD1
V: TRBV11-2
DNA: TGTGCCAGCAGCTTCTACCCGGTGACAGGGGAGTCTGGGGCCAACGTCCTGACTTTC
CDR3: CASSFYPVTGESGANVLTF

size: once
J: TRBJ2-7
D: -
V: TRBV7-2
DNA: TGTGCCAGCAGCTTAAAGGGGGGGACCTACGAGCAGTACTTC
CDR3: CASSLKGGTYEQYF

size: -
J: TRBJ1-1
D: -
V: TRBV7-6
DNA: TGTGCCAGCAGCTTAGTGCCGGGACTGGGAGCTTTCTTT
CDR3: CASSLVPGLGAFF

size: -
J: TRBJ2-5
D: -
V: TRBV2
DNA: TGTGCCAGCAGGATCGACAGATGGGGAGAGACCCAGTACTTC
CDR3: CASRIDRWGETQYF

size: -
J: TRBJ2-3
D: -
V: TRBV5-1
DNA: TGCGCCAGCAGCTTACTAGTCGGGGATACGCAGTATTTT
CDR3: CASSLLVGDTQYF

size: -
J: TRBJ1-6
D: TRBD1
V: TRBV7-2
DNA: TGTGCCAGCAGTCCATGGACAGGGGAAAATTCACCCCTCCACTTT
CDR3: CASSPWTGENSPLHF

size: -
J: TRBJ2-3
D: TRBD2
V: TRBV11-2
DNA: TGTGCCAGCAGCCTCGAACTAGCGGTCTCAGATACGCAGTATTTT
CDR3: CASSLELAVSDTQYF

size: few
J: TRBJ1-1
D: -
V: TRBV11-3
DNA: TGTGCCAGCGGCTACACAGGGTCTACTGAAGCTTTCTTT
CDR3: CASGYTGSTEAFF

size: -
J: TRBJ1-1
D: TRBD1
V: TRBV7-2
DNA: TGTGCCAGCAGCTTAGGGACAGGGGCCCCGAACACTGAAGCTTTCTTT
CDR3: CASSLGTGAPNTEAFF

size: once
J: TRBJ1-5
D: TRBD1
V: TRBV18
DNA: TGTGCCAGCTCACCATTTCTACAGGGGCGCAATCAGCCCCAGCATTTT
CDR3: CASSPFLQGRNQPQHF

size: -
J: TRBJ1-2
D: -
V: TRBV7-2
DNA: TGTGCCAGCAGCCCCCGGCCGGCGGGGGGCTACACCTTC
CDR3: CASSPRPAGGYTF

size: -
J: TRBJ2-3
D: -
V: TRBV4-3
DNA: TGCGCCAGCAGCCAAGGGTTAGGCGGTAGCACAGATACGCAGTATTTT
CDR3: CASSQGLGGSTDTQYF

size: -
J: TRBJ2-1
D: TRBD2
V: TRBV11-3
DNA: TGTGCCAGCAGCCCTACTGGACTAGCGGTGAATGAGCAGTTCTTC
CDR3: CASSPTGLAVNEQFF

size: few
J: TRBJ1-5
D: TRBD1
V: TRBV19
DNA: TGTGCCAGTAGTCCACAGGGGGCGGGCAATCAGCCCCAGCATTTT
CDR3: CASSPQGAGNQPQHF

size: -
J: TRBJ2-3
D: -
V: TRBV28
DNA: TGTGCCAGCAGTTTCGAGCGAAGCACAGATACGCAGTATTTT
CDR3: CASSFERSTDTQYF

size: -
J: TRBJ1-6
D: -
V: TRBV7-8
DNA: TGTGCCAGCAGCTTCGGGAGGGCGACCGGTTCACCCCTCCACTTT
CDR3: CASSFGRATGSPLHF

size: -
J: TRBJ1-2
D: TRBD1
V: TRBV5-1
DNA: TGCGCCAGCAGCTACGGACAGGGGGGGACCTATGGCTACACCTTC
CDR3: CASSYGQGGTYGYTF

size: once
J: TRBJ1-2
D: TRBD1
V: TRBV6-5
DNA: TGTGCCACCAGACAGGTACAGGGGAACTATGGCTACACCTTC
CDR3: CATRQVQGNYGYTF

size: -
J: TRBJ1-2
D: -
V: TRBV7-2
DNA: TGTGCCAGCAGCTCCACGACAGTGGGCTATGGCTACACCTTC
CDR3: CASSSTTVGYGYTF

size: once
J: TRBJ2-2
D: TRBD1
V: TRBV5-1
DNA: TGCGCCAGCAGCCTAGACAGGGCGGGCGGGGAGCTGTTTTTT
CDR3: CASSLDRAGGELFF

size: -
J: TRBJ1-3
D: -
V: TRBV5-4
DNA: TGTGCCAGCAGCTTGGTCACGGGTTGGTCTGGAAACACCATATATTTT
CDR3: CASSLVTGWSGNTIYF

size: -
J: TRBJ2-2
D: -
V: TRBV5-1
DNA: TGCGCCAGCAGCAGAGGAGACTTAGACACCGGGGAGCTGTTTTTT
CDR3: CASSRGDLDTGELFF

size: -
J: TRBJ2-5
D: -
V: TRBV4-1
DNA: TGCGCCAGCAGCCAAGATCCTAGACGCGAGACCCAGTACTTC
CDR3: CASSQDPRRETQYF

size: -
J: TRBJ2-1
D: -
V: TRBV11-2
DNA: TGTGCCAGCAGCATCGACAGGTACAATGAGCAGTTCTTC
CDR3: CASSIDRYNEQFF

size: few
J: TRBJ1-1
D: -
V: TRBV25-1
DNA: TGTGCCAGCAGTGGAGGCCAGGTGGGGGGCACTGAAGCTTTCTTT
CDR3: CASSGGQVGGTEAFF

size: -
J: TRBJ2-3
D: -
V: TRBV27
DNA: TGTGCCACCCGAGATCAGGGATGGAAATCAGATACGCAGTATTTT
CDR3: CATRDQGWKSDTQYF

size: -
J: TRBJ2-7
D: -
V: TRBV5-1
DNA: TGCGCCAGCAGCTTGCCGGGTACCTACGAGCAGTACTTC
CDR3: CASSLPGTYEQYF

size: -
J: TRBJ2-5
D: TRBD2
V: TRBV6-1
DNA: TGTGCCAGCAGTGATTTAGCGGGAAAGGAGACCCAGTACTTC
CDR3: CASSDLAGKETQYF

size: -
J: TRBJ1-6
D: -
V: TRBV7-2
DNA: TGTGCCAGCAGCTCGGACACATTTCGCTCCTATAATTCACCCCTCCACTTT
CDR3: CASSSDTFRSYNSPLHF

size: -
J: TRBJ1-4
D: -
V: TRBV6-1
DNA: TGTGCCAGCAGTAACAACAGGGCCGAAAAACTGTTTTTT
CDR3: CASSNNRAEKLFF

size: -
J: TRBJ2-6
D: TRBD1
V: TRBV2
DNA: TGTGCCAGCAGTGCCGGGACAGGTCCTTTCTCTGGGGCCAACGTCCTGACTTTC
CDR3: CASSAGTGPFSGANVLTF

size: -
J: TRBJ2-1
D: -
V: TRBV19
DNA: TGTGCCAGTAGTATGCAGCGGAGGCAGTTCAATGAGCAGTTCTTC
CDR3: CASSMQRRQFNEQFF

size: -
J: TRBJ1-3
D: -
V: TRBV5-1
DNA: TGCGCCAGCAGCTCGGGGTCTGGAAACACCATATATTTT
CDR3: CASSSGSGNTIYF

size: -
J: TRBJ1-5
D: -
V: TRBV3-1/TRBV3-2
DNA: TGTGCCAGCAGCCAACCGGGAAGTACTCAGCCCCAGCATTTT
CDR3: CASSQPGSTQPQHF

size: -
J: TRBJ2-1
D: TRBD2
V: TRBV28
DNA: TGTGCCAGCAGTTCCCCGGGGAGGGCCCACTCCTACAATGAGCAGTTCTTC
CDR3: CASSSPGRAHSYNEQFF

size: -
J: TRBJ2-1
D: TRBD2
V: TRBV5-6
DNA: TGTGCCAGCAGCTCCCTAGCGGGAGGGTGGAATGAGCAGTTCTTC
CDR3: CASSSLAGGWNEQFF

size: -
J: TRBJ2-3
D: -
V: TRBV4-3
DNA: TGCGCCAGCAGCCAAGCACATACCTCCGCCACCGGGACAGTAGCGGTGAGAGATACGCAGTATTTT
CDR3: CASSQAHTSATGTVAVRDTQYF

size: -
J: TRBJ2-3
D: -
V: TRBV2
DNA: TGTGCCAGCAGCCTCCTGGGGCCCGGCACAGATACGCAGTATTTT
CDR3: CASSLLGPGTDTQYF

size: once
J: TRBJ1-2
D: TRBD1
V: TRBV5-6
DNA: TGTGCCAGCAGCTTTCAGGACAGGGCCTCGAATGGCTACACCTTC
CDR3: CASSFQDRASNGYTF

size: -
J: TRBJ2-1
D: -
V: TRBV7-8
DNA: TGTGCCAGCAGCTTAGAAAAGTTCACAGGCTCCTACAATGAGCAGTTCTTC
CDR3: CASSLEKFTGSYNEQFF

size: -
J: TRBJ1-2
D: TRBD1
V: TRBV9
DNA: TGTGCCAGCAGTCCTCAAGGGACAGGGGAAGGCTACACCTTC
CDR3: CASSPQGTGEGYTF

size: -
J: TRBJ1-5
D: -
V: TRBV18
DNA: TGTGCCAGCTCCCCAATAAGCAATCAGCCCCAGCATTTT
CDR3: CASSPISNQPQHF

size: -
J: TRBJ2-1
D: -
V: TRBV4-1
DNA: TGCGCCAGCAGCCCCCTGGGAGCTCGCAATGAGCAGTTCTTC
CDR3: CASSPLGARNEQFF

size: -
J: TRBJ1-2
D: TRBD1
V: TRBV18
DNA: TGTGCCAGCTCACTAGGGACAGGCCCCGGCTACACCTTC
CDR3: CASSLGTGPGYTF

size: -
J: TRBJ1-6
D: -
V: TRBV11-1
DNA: TGTGCCAGCAGCTTGGGGGCCAGGGGTTTTAATTCACCCCTCCACTTT
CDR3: CASSLGARGFNSPLHF

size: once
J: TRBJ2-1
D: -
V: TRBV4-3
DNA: TGCGCCAGCAGCCAAGGGACAGTTCCTGCTGAGCAGTTCTTC
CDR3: CASSQGTVPAEQFF

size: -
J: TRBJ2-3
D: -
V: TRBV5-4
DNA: TGTGCCAGCAGCCCTGGGGGCTTTAGCACAGATACGCAGTATTTT
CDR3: CASSPGGFSTDTQYF